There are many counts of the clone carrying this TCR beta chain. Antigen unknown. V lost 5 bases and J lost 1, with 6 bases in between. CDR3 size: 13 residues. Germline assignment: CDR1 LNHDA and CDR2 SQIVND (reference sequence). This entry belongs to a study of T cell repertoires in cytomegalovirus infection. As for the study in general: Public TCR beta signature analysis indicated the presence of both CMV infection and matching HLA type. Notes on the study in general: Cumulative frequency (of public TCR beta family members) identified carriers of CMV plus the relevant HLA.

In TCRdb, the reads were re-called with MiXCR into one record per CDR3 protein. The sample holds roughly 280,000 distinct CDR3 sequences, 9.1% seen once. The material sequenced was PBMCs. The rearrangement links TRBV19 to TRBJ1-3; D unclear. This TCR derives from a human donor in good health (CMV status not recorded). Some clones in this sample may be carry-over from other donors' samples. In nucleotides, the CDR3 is TGTGCCAGTAGTTGGCTTTCTGGAAACACCATATATTTT. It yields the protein CASSWLSGNTIYF. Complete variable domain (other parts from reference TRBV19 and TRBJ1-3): DGGITQSPKYLFRKEGQNVTLSCEQNLNHDAMYWYRQDPGQGLRLIYYSQIVNDFQKGDIAEGYSVSREKKESFPLTVTSAQKNPTAFYLCASSWLSGNTIYFGEGSWLTVV.